The subject of this entry is one T cell receptor beta chain. The CDR3 contains 15 residues. V was trimmed by 5 bases and J by 4 bases, leaving 15 bases between them. The germline CDR1 and CDR2 sequences are LNHDA and SQIVND (reference sequence). Some clones are missing from TCRdb's copy, which holds only in-frame ones; the method was immunoSEQ multiplex PCR. The data contain more than 300,000 clones, over 75% of them singletons. The sample is drawn from a study of blood T cell repertoires in COVID-19. In the study overall: Sources were T cells, B-cell-depleted T cells, or PBMCs; the material itself was cDNA or gDNA.

V gene TRBV19 combines with J gene TRBJ1-3; D gene ambiguous. This sequence was found in a man younger than 40 who had recovered from COVID-19. Sample: PBMCs or T cells enriched from blood (not recorded which). CDR3 coding DNA: TGTGCCAGTAGTCCCCGGGAGAGGGTCGGAAACACCATATATTTT. Encoded protein: CASSPRERVGNTIYF.